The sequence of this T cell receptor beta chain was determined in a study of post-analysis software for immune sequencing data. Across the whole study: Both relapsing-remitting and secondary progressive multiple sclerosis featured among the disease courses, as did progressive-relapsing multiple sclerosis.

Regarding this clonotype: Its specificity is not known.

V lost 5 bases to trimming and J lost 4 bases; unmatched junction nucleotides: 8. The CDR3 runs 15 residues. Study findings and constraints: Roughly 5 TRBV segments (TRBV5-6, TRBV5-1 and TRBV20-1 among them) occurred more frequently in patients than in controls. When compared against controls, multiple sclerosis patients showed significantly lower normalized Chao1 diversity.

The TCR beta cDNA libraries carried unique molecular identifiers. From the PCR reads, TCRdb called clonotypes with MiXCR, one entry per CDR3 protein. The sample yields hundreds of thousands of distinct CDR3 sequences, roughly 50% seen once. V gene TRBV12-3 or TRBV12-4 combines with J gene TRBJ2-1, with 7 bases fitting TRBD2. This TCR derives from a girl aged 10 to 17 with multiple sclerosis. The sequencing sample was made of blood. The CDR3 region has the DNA TGTGCCAGCAGTCCAGCGGGGCTCCCATACAATGAGCAGTTCTTC. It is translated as CASSPAGLPYNEQFF.